This T cell receptor beta chain was captured by sequencing in a study of blood T cell repertoires in COVID-19. Study overall: T cells, B-cell-depleted T cells, or PBMCs provided the cDNA or gDNA that served as material.

Original analysis: Amplification of reference gene primers provided the estimated nucleated cell counts. TCRdb's copy holds only in-frame clones and misses some; the assay was immunoSEQ multiplex PCR. V and J calls plus clone size are reproduced from that table; the DNA served to infer D and trimming. The sample lists roughly 250,000 clones, 82% occurring once. The V gene end was trimmed by 2 bases and the J gene end by 6 bases; junction bases not matched to a gene: 7. The germline V gene encodes CDR1 GTSNPN and CDR2 SVGIG (reference sequence). The CDR3 sequence is 15 residues long. The chain combines TRBV30 with TRBJ1-5; TRBD1 aligns across 10 bases. The sequenced sample consisted of peripheral blood. The sequence came from a woman aged 60-75 years with active or convalescent COVID-19. CDR3 sequence: CAWSMGQGSPQPQHF. CDR3 coding DNA: TGTGCCTGGAGTATGGGACAGGGGAGTCCTCAGCCCCAGCATTTT.